Shown below are 28 T cell receptor beta chains from a single sample sequenced in a study of beta chain features in type 1 diabetes. Study observations and caveats: Type 1 diabetes patients showed a moderate but significant shortening of TCRB CDR3s in all four CD4+ subsets.

The investigators reverse transcribed all of the isolated RNA, so they sequenced expressed TCRB transcripts. Profiled with immunoSEQ multiplex PCR; TCRdb holds only in-frame clones, not every one. The sample contains a few hundred thousand clones, about a tenth of which appear only once. For these TCRs, the target antigens are not known. Sequencing input: naive CD4+ T cells from blood. These receptors all stem from a man aged 25-45 years with type 1 diabetes.

The rearrangement links TRBV5-6 to TRBJ2-1; no clear D. The V end was cut by 7 bases, the J end by 10 bases, with 12 bases between. Looked up from germline, CDR1 is SGHDT and CDR2 is YYEEEE. The CDR3 is made up of 11 amino acids. CDR3 region: CASQQSPEQFF. The CDR3 DNA reads as TGTGCCAGCCAACAGAGCCCGGAGCAGTTCTTC.

This rearrangement joins TRBV5-4 to TRBJ2-1; 9 bases line up with TRBD2. The germline gives CDR1 SGHNT, CDR2 YYREEE (reference sequence). The ends lost 5 bases at V and 7 bases at J; junction bases unmatched: 1. CDR3 length: 12 amino acids. The CDR3 spells CASRTSGNEQFF. CDR3 bases: TGTGCCAGCAGGACTAGCGGAAATGAGCAGTTCTTC.

This clone was seen a handful of times. As DNA, the CDR3 is TGTGCCAGCAGGTCAGAAGAGACCCAGTACTTC. Translation: CASRSEETQYF. The rearrangement links TRBV5-5 to TRBJ2-5; D is unclear. The CDR3 runs to 11 residues. The germline gives CDR1 SGHKS, CDR2 YYEKEE (reference sequence). Deletions cut 5 bases from V and 3 bases from J, with 5 bases between.

V and J are TRBV5-1 and TRBJ1-3; D ambiguous. The length of the CDR3 is 14 residues. Germline assignment: CDR1 SGHRS and CDR2 YFSETQ. The germline V and J ends were trimmed by 3 bases and 4 bases, with 11 bases remaining between them. Here the CDR3 DNA reads TGCGCCAGCAGCTCCGGGTCACCGGGAAACACCATATATTTT. It specifies CASSSGSPGNTIYF.

In this sample, this clone turned up a few times. The J gene is TRBJ2-3, the V gene TRBV7-2; 7 nucleotides align to TRBD2. The J segment lost 1 base and the V segment lost 5 bases, leaving 9 bases of the junction unmatched. CDR3 size: 16 residues. Germline values: CDR1 SGHTA, CDR2 FQGNSA. The CDR3 loop is CASSPRDYRRTDTQYF. The CDR3, as DNA: TGTGCCAGCAGCCCTCGGGACTACCGCCGCACAGATACGCAGTATTTT. The variable domain in full, with the rest retrieved from reference TRBV7-2 and TRBJ2-3, is GAGVSQSPSNKVTEKGKDVELRCDPISGHTALYWYRQSLGQGLEFLIYFQGNSAPDKSGLPSDRFSAERTGGSVSTLTIQRTQQEDSAVYLCASSPRDYRRTDTQYFGPGTRLTVL.

The chain combines TRBV9 with TRBJ2-1; weak D call: TRBD1 (5 bases). In germline, CDR1 is SGDLS, CDR2 YYNGEE. The CDR3 covers 15 residues. Trimming removed 0 bases at V and 8 bases at J, with 15 bases between. CDR3 DNA sequence: TGTGCCAGCAGCGTAGCTATTGGCAGGGTAGATGAGCAGTTCTTC. As protein: CASSVAIGRVDEQFF.

The genes are TRBV10-3 and TRBJ2-3; a weak D match, TRBD2 (6 bases). Trimming pared 3 bases from V and 2 bases from J, leaving 18 bases between. The CDR3 consists of 17 residues. CDR1 and CDR2 from the germline V gene are ENHRY and SYGVKD. The CDR3 reads CAISETRSGPNTDTQYF. CDR3 in DNA: TGTGCCATCAGTGAAACACGAAGCGGGCCGAACACAGATACGCAGTATTTT.

This rearrangement joins TRBV5-4 to TRBJ2-5, with 10 bases fitting TRBD2. From germline, CDR1 is SGHNT and CDR2 YYREEE (reference sequence). The CDR3 has 15 residues. V shed 3 bases, J shed 3 bases, and the junction held 5 bases outside the gene matches. This CDR3 reads CASSSPLAGKETQYF. The CDR3 nucleotides read TGTGCCAGCAGCTCCCCACTAGCGGGGAAAGAGACCCAGTACTTC.

The gene calls are TRBV4-1 and TRBJ2-1; 8 bases are shared with TRBD2. The CDR3 loop spans 15 amino acids. J was trimmed by 6 bases and V by 4 bases; bases with no gene match: 8. CDR1 is MGHRA, CDR2 YSYEKL, per germline. For the CDR3, the DNA is TGCGCCAGCAGCCTTGAGTCTAGCGGGTCCAATGAGCAGTTCTTC. Residues: CASSLESSGSNEQFF.

This clone was found a few times. The chain employs TRBV25-1 and TRBJ1-2; D remains unclear. Germline CDR1 and CDR2: MGHDK and SYGVNS. V gave up 10 bases and J gave up 7 bases, with 19 bases separating them. The CDR3 is made up of 13 amino acids. In DNA, the CDR3 is TGTGCCACGTCGTGGTCCGTGACAAGTGGCTACACCTTC. This codes for CATSWSVTSGYTF.

This clone was seen more than once but under ten times. This chain joins TRBV2 and TRBJ1-1, with TRBD1 identical over 9 bases. CDR3 size: 13 residues. The germline gives CDR1 SNHLY, CDR2 FYNNEI. V shed 2 bases, J shed 7 bases, and the junction held 2 bases outside the gene matches. The CDR3 here is CASSERTGVEAFF. The DNA for the CDR3 is TGTGCCAGCAGTGAACGGACAGGGGTTGAAGCTTTCTTT.

This clone was observed a handful of times. This chain uses TRBV7-9 with TRBJ2-1, with 9 bases that match TRBD1. J lost 7 bases, V lost 2 bases, and 6 bases had no gene match. The length of the CDR3 is 15 residues. Germline assignment: CDR1 SEHNR and CDR2 FQNEAQ (reference sequence). This CDR3 reads CASSLNRGLVNEQFF. CDR3 nucleotide sequence: TGTGCCAGCAGCTTAAACAGGGGGCTAGTGAATGAGCAGTTCTTC.

This clone occurred a few times. V is TRBV9 and J is TRBJ1-4; tentatively, D is TRBD1 (5 bases). Trimming took off 0 bases at V and 8 bases at J, with 17 bases between the two ends. The CDR3 has 16 amino acids. The germline CDR1 and CDR2 sequences are SGDLS and YYNGEE. For the CDR3, the DNA is TGTGCCAGCAGCGTAGGAGGCAGCAGGGTTGGCGAAAAACTGTTTTTT. Translating gives CASSVGGSRVGEKLFF.

The V gene is TRBV29-1, the J gene TRBJ2-2; 7 nucleotides align to TRBD1. V trimming: 5 bases; J trimming: 10 bases; junction bases outside the gene matches: 16. Germline CDR1 SQVTM, CDR2 ANQGSEA. This CDR3 is 15 amino acids long. The CDR3 loop reads CSVQPTGSSPVELFF. The DNA of the CDR3 is TGCAGCGTTCAACCGACAGGGTCCTCGCCGGTGGAGCTGTTTTTT.

V gene TRBV29-1 combines with J gene TRBJ1-1; TRBD1 might be the D (5 bases). Between the trimmed V and J ends, which lost 6 bases and 11 bases, there was a span of 19 bases. The germline CDR1 and CDR2 sequences are SQVTM and ANQGSEA. CDR3 length: 12 residues. CDR3 nucleotide sequence: TGCAGCGTCACCCACAGCGGGCGGGGGGCTTTCTTT. Translated: CSVTHSGRGAFF.

Only a few counts were recorded for this clone. This chain joins TRBV28 and TRBJ2-5; TRBD1 aligns across 7 bases. J gave up 5 bases and V 4 bases, and 4 bases lay outside the gene matches. The germline CDR1 and CDR2 sequences are MDHEN and SYDVKM. The CDR3 has 13 residues. DNA of the CDR3: TGTGCCAGCAGTTACAGGGGAAGGGAGACCCAGTACTTC. This codes for CASSYRGRETQYF.

This chain joins TRBV18 and TRBJ1-2, with 11 bases aligning to TRBD1. The V and J ends lost 5 bases and 4 bases, in that order; junction bases with no gene match: 3. This CDR3 comprises 14 residues. CDR1 is KGHSH and CDR2 is LQKENI in the germline V gene. CDR3 residues: CASSAGQGVYGYTF. The CDR3 nucleotides are TGTGCCAGCTCAGCGGGACAGGGGGTCTATGGCTACACCTTC.

CDR3 region: CASSPRQGSANEQYF. DNA for the CDR3: TGTGCCAGCTCACCCCGACAGGGGTCGGCCAACGAGCAGTACTTC. V usage is TRBV18 and J usage is TRBJ2-7; 8 bases align to TRBD1. In germline, CDR1 is KGHSH, CDR2 LQKENI. The CDR3 length is 15 residues. V lost 3 bases, J lost 5 bases, and 9 bases stayed unmatched. The complete variable domain, with remaining parts taken from reference TRBV18 and TRBJ2-7, reads NAGVMQNPRHLVRRRGQEARLRCSPMKGHSHVYWYRQLPEEGLKFMVYLQKENIIDESGMPKERFSAEFPKEGPSILRIQQVVRGDSAAYFCASSPRQGSANEQYFGPGTRLTVT.

This clone has just a few counts. V usage is TRBV14 and J usage is TRBJ1-1; weak D call: TRBD1 (6 bases). Germline CDR1 reads SGHDN; CDR2 reads FVKESK. With 5 bases removed from V and 5 bases from J, the gap between germline ends came to 15 bases. The CDR3 covers 14 residues. The CDR3 here is CASSAHRVWTEAFF. CDR3 DNA sequence: TGTGCCAGCAGCGCCCACAGGGTCTGGACTGAAGCTTTCTTT. Variable domain in full (rest from reference TRBV14 and TRBJ1-1): EAGVTQFPSHSVIEKGQTVTLRCDPISGHDNLYWYRRVMGKEIKFLLHFVKESKQDESGMPNNRFLAERTGGTYSTLKVQPAELEDSGVYFCASSAHRVWTEAFFGQGTRLTVV.

In its sample, this clone was seen a few times. Its ends do not fully match the called genes, so a read error is possible. The sample holds other DNA sequences that translate to the same CDR3. V and J are TRBV7-7 and TRBJ1-1; D perhaps matches TRBD1 (5 bases). CDR3 length equals 13 residues. Germline V gene data show CDR1 as SSHAT and CDR2 as FNYEAQ (reference sequence). CDR3 residues: CASSLDRNTEAFF. CDR3 nucleotides: TGTGCTAGCAGCTTAGACAGAAACACTGAAGCTTTCTTT.

The sample holds a few counts of this clone. This chain uses TRBV5-1 with TRBJ2-3, with D tentatively TRBD2 (6 bases). V lost 4 bases to trimming and J lost 3 bases, with 9 bases between them. This CDR3 is built from 13 residues. Germline V CDR1 and CDR2: SGHRS, YFSETQ. CDR3 sequence reads: CASSGLPTDTQYF. In nucleotides, the CDR3 is TGCGCCAGCAGCGGACTACCGACAGATACGCAGTATTTT.

This clone was counted a few times. The chain is built from TRBV6-6 and TRBJ2-7; possible D gene TRBD1, 5 bases. V was pared by 6 bases and J by 2 bases, with 17 bases between. This CDR3 is 15 amino acids long. Germline CDR1 is MNHNY and CDR2 is SVGAGI (reference sequence). The CDR3 here is CASSAIDSSTYEQYF. As DNA, the CDR3 is TGTGCCAGCAGCGCGATCGACAGCTCGACCTACGAGCAGTACTTC.

There are a few counts of this clone. V gene TRBV5-1 combines with J gene TRBJ1-6, with a possible D match to TRBD1 (5 bases). In germline, CDR1 is SGHRS, CDR2 YFSETQ. This CDR3 comprises 16 residues. V dropped 4 bases and J dropped 7 bases, with 18 bases sitting between them. The CDR3, as DNA: TGCGCCAGCAGCCTCCTGGAGCGGGGGACCAATTCACCCCTCCACTTT. Encoded protein: CASSLLERGTNSPLHF.

The V and J genes are TRBV6-5 and TRBJ2-3, with TRBD2 as a possible D gene (5 bases). V was trimmed by 10 bases and J by 1 base, leaving 12 bases between them. The CDR3 is 13 amino acids. Germline assignment: CDR1 MNHEY and CDR2 SVGAGI. This chain's CDR3 is CATRGSGTDTQYF. The CDR3 DNA is TGTGCCACCCGGGGATCCGGCACAGATACGCAGTATTTT.

This clone was seen a few times. J is TRBJ1-1 and V is TRBV14; no definite D call. The length of the CDR3 is 13 residues. The germline V gene has CDR1 SGHDN and CDR2 FVKESK. V gave up 4 bases and J gave up 6 bases, with 12 bases separating them. The CDR3 reads CASSPRLRAEAFF. The CDR3, as DNA: TGTGCCAGCAGCCCACGGTTGCGCGCTGAAGCTTTCTTT.

The V gene is TRBV28, the J gene TRBJ2-7; D gene ambiguous. Trimming took off 2 bases at V and 4 bases at J, with 12 bases between the two ends. This CDR3 contains 14 residues. The germline gives CDR1 MDHEN, CDR2 SYDVKM. In nucleotides, the CDR3 is TGTGCCAGCAGTTTACCCGGCGGTCCGTACGAGCAGTACTTC. Translated: CASSLPGGPYEQYF.

The rearrangement uses TRBV11-2 and TRBJ2-5; 7 positions agree with TRBD1. This CDR3 has 14 amino acids. CDR1 and CDR2 from the germline V gene are SGHAT and FQNNGV. With V trimmed by 5 bases and J by 5 bases, 8 bases remained unmatched. CDR3 in amino acids: CASSGRQGGETQYF. Here the CDR3 DNA reads TGTGCCAGCAGCGGAAGACAGGGCGGGGAGACCCAGTACTTC.

This clone turned up a few times. V gene TRBV2 combines with J gene TRBJ2-1; weak D call: TRBD2 (5 bases). Trimming removed 9 bases from V and 5 bases from J, with 8 bases in between. Germline assignment: CDR1 SNHLY and CDR2 FYNNEI. The CDR3 length is 11 residues. CDR3 DNA: TGTGCCAGTGGGAGAGACAATGAGCAGTTCTTC. The encoded protein is CASGRDNEQFF.